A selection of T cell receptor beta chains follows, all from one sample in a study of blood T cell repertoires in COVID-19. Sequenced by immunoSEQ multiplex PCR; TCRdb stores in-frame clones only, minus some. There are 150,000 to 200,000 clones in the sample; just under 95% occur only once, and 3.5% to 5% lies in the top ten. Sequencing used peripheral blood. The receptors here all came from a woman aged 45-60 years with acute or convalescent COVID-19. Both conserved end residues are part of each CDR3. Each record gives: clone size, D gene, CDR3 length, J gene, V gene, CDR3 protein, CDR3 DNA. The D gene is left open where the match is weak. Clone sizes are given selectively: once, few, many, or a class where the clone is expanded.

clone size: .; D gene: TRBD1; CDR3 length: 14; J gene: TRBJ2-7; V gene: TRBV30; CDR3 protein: CAWSEGTAWREQYF; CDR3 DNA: TGTGCCTGGAGTGAGGGGACAGCCTGGAGGGAGCAGTACTTC
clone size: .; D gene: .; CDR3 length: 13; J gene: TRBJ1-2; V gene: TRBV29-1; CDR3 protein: CSVEAGGRYGYTF; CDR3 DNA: TGCAGCGTTGAAGCGGGAGGAAGATATGGCTACACCTTC
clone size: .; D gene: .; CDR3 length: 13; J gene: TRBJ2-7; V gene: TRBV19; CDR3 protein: CASSSGTYYEQYF; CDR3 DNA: TGTGCCAGTAGTAGCGGCACTTACTACGAGCAGTACTTC
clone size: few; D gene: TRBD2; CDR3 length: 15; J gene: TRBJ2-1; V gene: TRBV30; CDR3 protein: CAWSPGLAGGNEQFF; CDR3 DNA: TGTGCCTGGAGTCCGGGACTAGCGGGAGGAAATGAGCAGTTCTTC
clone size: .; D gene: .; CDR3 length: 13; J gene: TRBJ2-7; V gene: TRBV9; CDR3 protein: CASERWTSYEQYF; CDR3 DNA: TGTGCCAGCGAGAGATGGACATCCTACGAGCAGTACTTC
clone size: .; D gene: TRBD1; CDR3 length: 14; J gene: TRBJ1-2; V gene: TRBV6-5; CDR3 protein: CASARTGANYGYTF; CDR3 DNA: TGTGCCAGCGCTCGGACAGGGGCTAACTATGGCTACACCTTC
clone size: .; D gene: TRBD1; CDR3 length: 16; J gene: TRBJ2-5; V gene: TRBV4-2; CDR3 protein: CASSQVLTGGTETQYF; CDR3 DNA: TGTGCCAGCAGCCAAGTTCTGACAGGGGGCACAGAGACCCAGTACTTC
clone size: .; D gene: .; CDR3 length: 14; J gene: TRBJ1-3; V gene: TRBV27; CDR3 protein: CASSSGQSGNTIYF; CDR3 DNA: TGTGCCAGCAGTTCAGGGCAATCGGGAAACACCATATATTTT
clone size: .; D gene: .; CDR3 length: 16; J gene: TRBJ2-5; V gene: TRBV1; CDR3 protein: CTSSEGLAGPLGAQYF; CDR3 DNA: TGCACCAGCAGCGAAGGACTAGCGGGGCCCTTGGGGGCCCAGTACTTC
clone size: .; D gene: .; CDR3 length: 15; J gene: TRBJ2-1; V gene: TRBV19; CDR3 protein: CASSIVAYPYNEQFF; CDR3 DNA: TGTGCCAGTAGTATAGTGGCTTACCCCTACAATGAGCAGTTCTTC
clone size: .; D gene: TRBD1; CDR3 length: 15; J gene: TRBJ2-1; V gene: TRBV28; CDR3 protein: CASSSNRGSYNEQFF; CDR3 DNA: TGTGCCAGCAGTTCCAACAGGGGTTCCTACAATGAGCAGTTCTTC
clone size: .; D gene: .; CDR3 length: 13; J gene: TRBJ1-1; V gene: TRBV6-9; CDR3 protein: CASFKDSPTEAFF; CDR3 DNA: TGTGCCAGCTTTAAAGACAGCCCCACTGAAGCTTTCTTT
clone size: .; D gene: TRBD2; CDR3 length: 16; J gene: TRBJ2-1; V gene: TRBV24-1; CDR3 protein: CATSDFRTSGHNEQFF; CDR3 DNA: TGTGCCACCAGTGATTTTCGGACTAGCGGCCACAATGAGCAGTTCTTC
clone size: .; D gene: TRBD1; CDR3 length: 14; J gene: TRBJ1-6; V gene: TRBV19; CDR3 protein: CASSGRQGVSPLHF; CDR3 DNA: TGTGCCAGTAGTGGACGACAGGGGGTTTCACCCCTCCACTTT
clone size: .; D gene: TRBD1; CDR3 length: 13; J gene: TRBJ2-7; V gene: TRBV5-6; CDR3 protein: CASSLRTGDEQYF; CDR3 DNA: TGTGCCAGCAGCCTGAGGACAGGGGATGAGCAGTACTTC
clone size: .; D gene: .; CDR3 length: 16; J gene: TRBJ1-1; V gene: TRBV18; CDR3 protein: CASSPAWLFGVSEAFF; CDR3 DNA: TGTGCCAGCTCACCAGCGTGGTTATTCGGGGTCAGTGAAGCTTTCTTT
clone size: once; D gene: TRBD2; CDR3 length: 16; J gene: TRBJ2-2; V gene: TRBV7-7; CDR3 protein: CASSLAGVGNTGELFF; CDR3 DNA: TGTGCTAGCAGCTTAGCGGGAGTCGGGAACACCGGGGAGCTGTTTTTT
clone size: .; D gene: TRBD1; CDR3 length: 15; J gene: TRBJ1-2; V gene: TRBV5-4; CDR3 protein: CASSPSGAGGYGYTF; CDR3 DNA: TGTGCCAGCAGCCCTTCCGGGGCAGGGGGCTATGGCTACACCTTC
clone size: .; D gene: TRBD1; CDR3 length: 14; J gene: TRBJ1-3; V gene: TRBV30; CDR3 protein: CAYLGTDSGNTIYF; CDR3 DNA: TGTGCCTACCTCGGGACAGATTCTGGAAACACCATATATTTT
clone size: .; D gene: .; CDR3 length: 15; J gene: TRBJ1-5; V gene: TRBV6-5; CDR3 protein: CASSMDPGGIEPQHF; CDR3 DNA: TGTGCCAGCAGCATGGACCCCGGGGGAATCGAGCCCCAGCATTTT
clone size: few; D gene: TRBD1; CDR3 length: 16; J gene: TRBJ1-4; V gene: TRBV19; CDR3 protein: CASSIVRTGGNEKLFF; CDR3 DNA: TGTGCCAGTAGTATAGTTCGGACAGGGGGAAATGAAAAACTGTTTTTT
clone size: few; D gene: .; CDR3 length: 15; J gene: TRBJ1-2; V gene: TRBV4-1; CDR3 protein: CASSQELLTGYGYTF; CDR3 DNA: TGCGCCAGCAGCCAAGAACTCCTCACGGGGTATGGCTACACCTTC
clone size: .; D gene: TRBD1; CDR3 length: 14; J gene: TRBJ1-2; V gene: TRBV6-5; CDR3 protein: CASILTGGAYGYTF; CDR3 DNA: TGTGCCAGCATTCTGACAGGGGGCGCCTATGGCTACACCTTC
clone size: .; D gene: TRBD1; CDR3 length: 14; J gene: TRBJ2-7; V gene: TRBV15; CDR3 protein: CATSRDRGPYEQYF; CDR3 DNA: TGTGCCACCAGCAGAGATAGGGGGCCCTACGAGCAGTACTTC
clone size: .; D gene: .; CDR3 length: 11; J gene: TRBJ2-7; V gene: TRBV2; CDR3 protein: CASNRFYEQYF; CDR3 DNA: TGTGCCAGCAACAGATTCTACGAGCAGTACTTC
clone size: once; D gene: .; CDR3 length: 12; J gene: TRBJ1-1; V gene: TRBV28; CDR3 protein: CASSLLPGDLVF; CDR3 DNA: TGTGCCAGCAGTTTACTTCCGGGGGACCTTGTCTTT
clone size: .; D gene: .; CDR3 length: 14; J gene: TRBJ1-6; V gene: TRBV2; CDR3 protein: CASSERGYNSPLHF; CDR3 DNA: TGTGCCAGCAGTGAGAGAGGGTATAATTCACCCCTCCACTTT
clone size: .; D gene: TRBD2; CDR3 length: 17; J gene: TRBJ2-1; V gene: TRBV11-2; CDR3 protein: CASSLAPPSGEDNEQFF; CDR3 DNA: TGTGCCAGCAGCTTAGCCCCACCAAGCGGGGAAGACAATGAGCAGTTCTTC
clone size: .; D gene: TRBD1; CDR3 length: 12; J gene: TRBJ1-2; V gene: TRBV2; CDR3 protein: CASSAGGSGYTF; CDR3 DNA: TGTGCCAGCAGTGCAGGGGGCTCTGGCTACACCTTC
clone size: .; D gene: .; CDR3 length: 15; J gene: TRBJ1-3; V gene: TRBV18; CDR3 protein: CASSRGQTSGNTIYF; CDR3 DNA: TGTGCCAGCTCCCGAGGACAGACCTCTGGAAACACCATATATTTT
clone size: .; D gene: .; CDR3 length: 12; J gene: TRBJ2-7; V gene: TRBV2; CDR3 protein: CASRADSYEQYF; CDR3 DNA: TGTGCCAGCAGGGCAGATTCCTACGAGCAGTACTTC